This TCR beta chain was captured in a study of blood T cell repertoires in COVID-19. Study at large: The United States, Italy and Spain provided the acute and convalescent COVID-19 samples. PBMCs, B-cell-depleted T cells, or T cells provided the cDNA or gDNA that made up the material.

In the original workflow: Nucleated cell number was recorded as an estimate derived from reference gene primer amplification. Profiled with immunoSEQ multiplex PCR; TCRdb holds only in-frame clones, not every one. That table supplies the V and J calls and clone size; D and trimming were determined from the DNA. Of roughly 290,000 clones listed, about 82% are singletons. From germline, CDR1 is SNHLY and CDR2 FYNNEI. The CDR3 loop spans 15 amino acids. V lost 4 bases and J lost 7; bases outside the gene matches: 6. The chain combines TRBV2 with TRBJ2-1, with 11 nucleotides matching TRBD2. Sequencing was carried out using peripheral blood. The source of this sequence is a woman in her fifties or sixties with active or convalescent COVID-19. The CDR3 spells CASSVIWTSGNEQFF. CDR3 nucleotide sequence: TGTGCCAGCAGTGTTATCTGGACTAGCGGGAATGAGCAGTTCTTC.